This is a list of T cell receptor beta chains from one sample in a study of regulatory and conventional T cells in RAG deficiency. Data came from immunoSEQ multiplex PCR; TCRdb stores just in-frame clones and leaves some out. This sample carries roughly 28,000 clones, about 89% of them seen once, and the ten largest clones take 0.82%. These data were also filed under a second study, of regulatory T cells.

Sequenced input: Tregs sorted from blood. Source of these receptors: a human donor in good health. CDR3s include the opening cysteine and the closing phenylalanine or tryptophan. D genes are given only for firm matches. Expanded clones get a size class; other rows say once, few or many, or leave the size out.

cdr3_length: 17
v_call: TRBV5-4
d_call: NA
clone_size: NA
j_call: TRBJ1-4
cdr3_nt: TGTGCCAGCAGCTTGGGCCCGTTAGGGCGGGGTAATGAAAAACTGTTTTTT
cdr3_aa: CASSLGPLGRGNEKLFF

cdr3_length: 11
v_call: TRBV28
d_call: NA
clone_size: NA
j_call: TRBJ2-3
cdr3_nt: TGTGCCACAAGACGTCCCTATACGCAGTATTTT
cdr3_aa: CATRRPYTQYF

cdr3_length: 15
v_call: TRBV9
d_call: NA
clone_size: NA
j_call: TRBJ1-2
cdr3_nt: TGTGCCAGCAGCGCCTCTCGGGACCGGAGGGTGGGGGTCACCTTC
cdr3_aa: CASSASRDRRVGVTF

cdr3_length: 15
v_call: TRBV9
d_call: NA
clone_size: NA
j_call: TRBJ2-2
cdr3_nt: TGTGCCAGCAGCGTAGCGCAGGGGGGCACCGGGGAGCTGTTTTTT
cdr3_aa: CASSVAQGGTGELFF

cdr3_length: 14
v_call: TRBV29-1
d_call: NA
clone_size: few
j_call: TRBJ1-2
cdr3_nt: TGCAGCACTAGCCGGGACATTGGAGATGGCGGCTACACCTTC
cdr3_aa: CSTSRDIGDGGYTF

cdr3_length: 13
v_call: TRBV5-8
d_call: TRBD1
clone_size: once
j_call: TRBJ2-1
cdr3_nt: TGTGCCAGCAGCCGACAGGGTATTAATGAGCAGTTCTTC
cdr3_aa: CASSRQGINEQFF

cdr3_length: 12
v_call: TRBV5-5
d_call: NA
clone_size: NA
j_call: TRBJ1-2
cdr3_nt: TGTGCCAGCAGCAGAGAGGTCTATGGCTACACCTTC
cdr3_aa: CASSREVYGYTF

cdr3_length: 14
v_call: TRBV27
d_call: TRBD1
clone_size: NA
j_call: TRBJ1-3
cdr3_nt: TGTGCCAGCAGAAAGCAGGGGGCTGGAAACACCATATATTTT
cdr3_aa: CASRKQGAGNTIYF

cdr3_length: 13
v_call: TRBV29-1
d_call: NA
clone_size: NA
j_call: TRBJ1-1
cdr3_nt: TGCAGCGTTTCGGGGGGGGTGAACACTGAAGCTTTCTTT
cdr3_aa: CSVSGGVNTEAFF

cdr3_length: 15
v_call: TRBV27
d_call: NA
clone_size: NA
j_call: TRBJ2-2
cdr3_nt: TGTGCCAGCAGTTTCGACCGAAGGAACACCGGGGAGCTGTTTTTT
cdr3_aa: CASSFDRRNTGELFF

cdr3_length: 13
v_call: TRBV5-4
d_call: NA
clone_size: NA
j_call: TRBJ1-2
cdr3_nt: TGTGCCAGCAGCCCCGGGGGGGGGCCCGGCTACACCTTC
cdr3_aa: CASSPGGGPGYTF

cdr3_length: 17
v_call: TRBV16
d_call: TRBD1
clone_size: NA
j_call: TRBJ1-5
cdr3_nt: TGTGCCAGCAGCTTAACCCTCCGGGACAGGGGGAATCAGCCCCAGCATTTT
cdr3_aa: CASSLTLRDRGNQPQHF

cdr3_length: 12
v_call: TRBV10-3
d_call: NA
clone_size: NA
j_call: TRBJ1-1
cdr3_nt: TGTGCCATCAGAAGACTACGGAGTGAAGCTTTCTTT
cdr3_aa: CAIRRLRSEAFF

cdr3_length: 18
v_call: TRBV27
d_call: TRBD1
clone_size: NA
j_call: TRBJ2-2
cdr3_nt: TGTGCCAGCAGTTTTCTCGACAGGGCAAAGGCGAACACCGGGGAGCTGTTTTTT
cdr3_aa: CASSFLDRAKANTGELFF

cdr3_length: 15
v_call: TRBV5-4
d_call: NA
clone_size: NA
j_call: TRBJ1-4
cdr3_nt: TGTGCCAGCAGCTTCGGGCAGGCTTTTAATGAAAAACTGTTTTTT
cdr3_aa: CASSFGQAFNEKLFF

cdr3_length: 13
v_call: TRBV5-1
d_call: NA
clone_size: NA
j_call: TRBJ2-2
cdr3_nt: TGCGCCAGCAGCTTTCGGGGCACCGGGGAGCTGTTTTTT
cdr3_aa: CASSFRGTGELFF

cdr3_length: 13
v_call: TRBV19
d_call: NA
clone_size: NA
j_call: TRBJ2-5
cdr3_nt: TGTGCCAGTAGGGTGCAGGGGGGTGAGACCCAGTACTTC
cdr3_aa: CASRVQGGETQYF

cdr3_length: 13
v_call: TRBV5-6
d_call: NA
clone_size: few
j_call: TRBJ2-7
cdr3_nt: TGTGCCAGCAGCTTGTGGCCGCCCTACGAGCAGTACTTC
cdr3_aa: CASSLWPPYEQYF

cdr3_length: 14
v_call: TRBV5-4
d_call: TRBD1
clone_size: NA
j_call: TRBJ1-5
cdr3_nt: TGTGCCAGCAGCGACAGGGATAGCAATCAGCCCCAGCATTTT
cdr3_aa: CASSDRDSNQPQHF

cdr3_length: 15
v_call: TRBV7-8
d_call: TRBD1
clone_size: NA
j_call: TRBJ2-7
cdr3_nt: TGTGCCAGCAGCATTACAGGGGGGTTCAAGTACGAGCAGTACTTC
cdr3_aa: CASSITGGFKYEQYF

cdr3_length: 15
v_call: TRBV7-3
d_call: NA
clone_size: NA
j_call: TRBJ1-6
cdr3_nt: TGTGCCAGCAGCTTAGAGAGCTCCTATAATTCACCCCTCCACTTT
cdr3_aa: CASSLESSYNSPLHF

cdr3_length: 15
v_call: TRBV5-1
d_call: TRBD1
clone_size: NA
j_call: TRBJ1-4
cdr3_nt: TGCGCCAGCAGCTACTTGGGACAGGGGATTGAAAAACTGTTTTTT
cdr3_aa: CASSYLGQGIEKLFF